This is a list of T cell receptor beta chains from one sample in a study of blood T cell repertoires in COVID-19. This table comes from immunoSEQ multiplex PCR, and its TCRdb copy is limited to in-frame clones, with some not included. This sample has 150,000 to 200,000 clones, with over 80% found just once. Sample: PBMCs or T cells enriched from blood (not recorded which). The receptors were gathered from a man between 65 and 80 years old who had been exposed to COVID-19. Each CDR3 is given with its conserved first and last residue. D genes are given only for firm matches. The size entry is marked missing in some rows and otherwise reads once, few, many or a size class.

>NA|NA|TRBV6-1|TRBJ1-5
CASSDGRPPDQPQHF
TGTGCCAGCAGTGATGGGCGCCCCCCCGATCAGCCCCAGCATTTT
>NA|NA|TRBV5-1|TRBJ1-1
CASSLVTAPNTEAFF
TGCGCCAGCAGCTTGGTTACAGCCCCGAACACTGAAGCTTTCTTT
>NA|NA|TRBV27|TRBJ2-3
CASSLGGTSTDTQYF
TGTGCCAGCAGTTTAGGGGGGACTAGCACAGATACGCAGTATTTT
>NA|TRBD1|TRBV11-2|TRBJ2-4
CASSLTDRATLAKNIQYF
TGTGCCAGCAGCTTAACGGACAGGGCGACCCTAGCCAAAAACATTCAGTACTTC
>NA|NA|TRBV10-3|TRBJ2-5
CAISEERTQYF
TGTGCCATCAGTGAAGAGAGAACCCAGTACTTC
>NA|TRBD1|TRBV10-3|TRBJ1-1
CAMRTGGTTEAFF
TGTGCCATGCGGACAGGCGGGACCACTGAAGCTTTCTTT
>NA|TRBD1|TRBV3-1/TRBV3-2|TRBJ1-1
CASSQGQGAQAFF
TGTGCCAGCAGCCAAGGCCAGGGGGCTCAGGCTTTCTTT
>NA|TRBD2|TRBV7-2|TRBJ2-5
CASSLAPVRSGGAGQETQYF
TGTGCCAGCAGCTTAGCCCCAGTACGTAGCGGGGGGGCCGGCCAGGAGACCCAGTACTTC
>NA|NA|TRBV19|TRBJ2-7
CASSNPQGYEQYF
TGTGCCAGTAGTAATCCACAGGGCTACGAGCAGTACTTC
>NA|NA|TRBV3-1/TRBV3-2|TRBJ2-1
CASSHKRNRDLNEQFF
TGTGCCAGCAGCCATAAAAGGAACCGGGACTTAAATGAGCAGTTCTTC
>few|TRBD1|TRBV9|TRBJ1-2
CASSVDRGGRGQPNYGYTF
TGTGCCAGCAGCGTAGATCGGGGGGGCCGGGGACAGCCCAACTATGGCTACACCTTC
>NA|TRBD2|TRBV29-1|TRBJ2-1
CSVDLSGMDNEQFF
TGCAGCGTTGACCTTAGCGGGATGGACAATGAGCAGTTCTTC
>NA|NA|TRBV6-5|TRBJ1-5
CASSYGGRTSNQPQHF
TGTGCCAGCAGTTACGGGGGCAGGACTAGCAATCAGCCCCAGCATTTT
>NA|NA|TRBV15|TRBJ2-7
CATSFSRGRYEQYF
TGTGCCACCAGCTTCTCCCGAGGGAGATACGAGCAGTACTTC
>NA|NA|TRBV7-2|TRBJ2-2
CASSLGGEITGELFF
TGTGCCAGCAGCTTAGGAGGCGAGATCACCGGGGAGCTGTTTTTT
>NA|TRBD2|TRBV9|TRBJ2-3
CASSVGPSRWTSSTDTQYF
TGTGCCAGCAGCGTGGGCCCCTCACGGTGGACTAGCAGCACAGATACGCAGTATTTT
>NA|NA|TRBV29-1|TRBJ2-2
CSGANTGELFF
TGCAGCGGCGCGAACACCGGGGAGCTGTTTTTT
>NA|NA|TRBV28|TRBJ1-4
CASSTHPGGGSQEKLFF
TGTGCCAGCAGTACGCACCCCGGCGGGGGGAGTCAAGAAAAACTGTTTTTT
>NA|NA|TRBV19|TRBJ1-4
CASSGSKQGVEKLFF
TGTGCCAGTAGTGGTTCAAAACAGGGAGTTGAAAAACTGTTTTTT
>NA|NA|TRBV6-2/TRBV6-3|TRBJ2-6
CASSYSGPPGANVLTF
TGTGCCAGCAGTTACTCGGGGCCCCCTGGGGCCAACGTCCTGACTTTC
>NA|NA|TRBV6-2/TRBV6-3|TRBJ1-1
CASSRQSMNTEAFF
TGTGCCAGCAGTCGACAGTCTATGAACACTGAAGCTTTCTTT
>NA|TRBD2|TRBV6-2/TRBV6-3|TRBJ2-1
CASSLATSGSSYNEQFF
TGTGCCAGCAGTTTGGCGACTAGCGGGAGCTCCTACAATGAGCAGTTCTTC
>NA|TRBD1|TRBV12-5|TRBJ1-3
CASGLDPTGAWVGNTIYF
TGTGCTAGTGGTTTGGACCCCACAGGGGCCTGGGTTGGAAACACCATATATTTT
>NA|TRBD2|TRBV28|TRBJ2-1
CASTAGGPVKNEQFF
TGTGCCAGCACGGCGGGAGGGCCAGTAAAGAATGAGCAGTTCTTC
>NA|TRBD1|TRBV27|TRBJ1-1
CASSFGTATVMSEAFF
TGTGCCAGCAGTTTCGGGACAGCTACGGTAATGTCTGAAGCTTTCTTT
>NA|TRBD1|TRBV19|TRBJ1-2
CAIGTGFNYGYTF
TGTGCCATAGGGACAGGGTTTAACTATGGCTACACCTTC
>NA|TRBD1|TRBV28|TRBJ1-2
CASSLRGRGQGRRGYTF
TGTGCCAGCAGTTTACGAGGTCGGGGACAGGGGCGACGGGGCTACACCTTC
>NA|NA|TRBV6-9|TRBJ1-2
CASNQDGYTF
TGTGCCAGCAATCAGGATGGCTACACCTTC
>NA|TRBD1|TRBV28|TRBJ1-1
CASRLAGGNTEAFF
TGTGCCAGCAGGTTAGCAGGGGGGAACACTGAAGCTTTCTTT
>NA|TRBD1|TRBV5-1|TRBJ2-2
CASSSQGVRTGELFF
TGCGCCAGCAGCTCGCAGGGGGTGAGGACCGGGGAGCTGTTTTTT
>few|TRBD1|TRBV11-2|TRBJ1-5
CASSLGPGQGGYSNQPQHF
TGTGCCAGCAGCTTAGGGCCGGGACAGGGGGGATATAGCAATCAGCCCCAGCATTTT
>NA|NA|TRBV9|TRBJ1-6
CASSVIRGHLRNSPLHF
TGTGCCAGCAGCGTAATTAGGGGACACTTGAGGAATTCACCCCTCCACTTT
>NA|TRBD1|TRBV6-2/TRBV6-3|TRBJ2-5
CASSYQQGAGETQYF
TGTGCCAGCAGTTACCAACAGGGGGCTGGAGAGACCCAGTACTTC
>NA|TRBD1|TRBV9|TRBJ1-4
CASSARTGGNEKLFF
TGTGCCAGCAGCGCACGGACAGGGGGAAATGAAAAACTGTTTTTT
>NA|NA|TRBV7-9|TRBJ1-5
CASSLQGSNQPQHF
TGTGCCAGCAGCTTACAGGGTAGCAATCAGCCCCAGCATTTT
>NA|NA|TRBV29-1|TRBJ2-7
CSGGGTGSEQYF
TGCAGCGGGGGGGGGACAGGCTCCGAGCAGTACTTC
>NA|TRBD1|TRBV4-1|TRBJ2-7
CASSQDFGTASSYEQYF
TGCGCCAGCAGCCAAGATTTTGGGACAGCGAGCTCCTACGAGCAGTACTTC
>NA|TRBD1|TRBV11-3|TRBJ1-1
CASSLDRDREAFF
TGTGCCAGCAGCTTAGACCGGGACAGGGAAGCTTTCTTT
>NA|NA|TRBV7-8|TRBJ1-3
CASSLEPFSGNTIYF
TGTGCCAGCAGCTTAGAGCCCTTCTCTGGAAACACCATATATTTT
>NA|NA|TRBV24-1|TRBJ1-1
CATIIPAGERVRDTEAFF
TGTGCCACCATCATACCAGCAGGGGAACGGGTTAGGGACACTGAAGCTTTCTTT